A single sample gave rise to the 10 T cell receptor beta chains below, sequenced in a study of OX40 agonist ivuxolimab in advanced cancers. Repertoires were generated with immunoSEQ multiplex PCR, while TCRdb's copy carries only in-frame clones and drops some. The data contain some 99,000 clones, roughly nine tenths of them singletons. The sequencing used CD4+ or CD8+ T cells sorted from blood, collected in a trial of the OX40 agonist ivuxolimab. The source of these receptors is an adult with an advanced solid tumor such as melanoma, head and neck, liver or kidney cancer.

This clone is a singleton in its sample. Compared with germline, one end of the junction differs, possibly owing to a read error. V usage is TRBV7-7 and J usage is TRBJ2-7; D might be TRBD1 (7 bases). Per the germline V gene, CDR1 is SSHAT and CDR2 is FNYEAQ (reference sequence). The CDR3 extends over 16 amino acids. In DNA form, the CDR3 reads TGTGCTAGCAGCCCGATAAGCGCAGGGGGGTCCTACGAGCAGTACTTC. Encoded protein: CASSPISAGGSYEQYF.

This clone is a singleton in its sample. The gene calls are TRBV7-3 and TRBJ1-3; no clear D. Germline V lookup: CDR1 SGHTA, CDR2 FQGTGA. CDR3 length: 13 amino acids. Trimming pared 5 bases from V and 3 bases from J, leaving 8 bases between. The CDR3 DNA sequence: TGTGCCAGCAGCCCCGGAGATGGAAACACCATATATTTT. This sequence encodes CASSPGDGNTIYF. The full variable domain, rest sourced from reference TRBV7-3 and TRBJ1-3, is GAGVSQTPSNKVTEKGKYVELRCDPISGHTALYWYRQSLGQGPEFLIYFQGTGAADDSGLPNDRFFAVRPEGSVSTLKIQRTERGDSAVYLCASSPGDGNTIYFGEGSWLTVV.

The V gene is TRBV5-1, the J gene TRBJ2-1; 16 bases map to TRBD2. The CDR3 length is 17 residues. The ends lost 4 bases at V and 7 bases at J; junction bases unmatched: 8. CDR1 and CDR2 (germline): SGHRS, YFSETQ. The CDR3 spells CASSPGTSGGARNEQFF. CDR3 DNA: TGCGCCAGCAGCCCGGGGACTAGCGGGGGGGCCAGAAATGAGCAGTTCTTC.

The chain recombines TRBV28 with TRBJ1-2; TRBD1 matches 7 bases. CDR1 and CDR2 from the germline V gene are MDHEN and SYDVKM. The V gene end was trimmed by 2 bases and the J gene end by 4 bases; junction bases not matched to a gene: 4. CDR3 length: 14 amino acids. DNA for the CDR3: TGTGCCAGCAGTTTAAAGGGGGCGATCTATGGCTACACCTTC. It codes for CASSLKGAIYGYTF.

The CDR3 region has the DNA TGTGCCAGCGACAGGGGAGTCTCCGGGGCCAACGTCCTGACTTTC. Translated, it gives CASDRGVSGANVLTF. The rearrangement links TRBV15 to TRBJ2-6; 8 nucleotides match TRBD1. Germline loops: CDR1 LNHNV, CDR2 YYDKDF (reference sequence). Losses at the gene ends were 10 bases for V and 4 bases for J; bases not matched to a gene: 9. The CDR3 covers 15 residues.

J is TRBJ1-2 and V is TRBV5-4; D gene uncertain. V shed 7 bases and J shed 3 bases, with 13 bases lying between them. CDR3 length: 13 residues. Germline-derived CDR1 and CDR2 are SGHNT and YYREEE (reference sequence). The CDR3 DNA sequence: TGTGCCAGCTCTACCGGGCCGGACTATGGCTACACCTTC. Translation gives CASSTGPDYGYTF.

The CDR3 coding sequence is TGTGCCAGCAGCTTACGGACTATACAGGGAGGTTATAACTACGAGCAGTACTTC. It yields the protein CASSLRTIQGGYNYEQYF. The chain carries TRBV11-2 and TRBJ2-7; D assignment may be TRBD1 or TRBD2 (6 bases each). V shed 2 bases and J shed 3 bases, with 23 bases lying between them. Germline CDR1 SGHAT, CDR2 FQNNGV. This CDR3 has 18 residues.

CDR3 bases: TGTGCCAGCAGCTTAGGTACAGGCGTAAGAGGTGAGCAGTTCTTC. The encoded protein is CASSLGTGVRGEQFF. The rearrangement uses TRBV7-3 and TRBJ2-1; possible D gene TRBD1, 5 bases. Trimming shortened V by 2 bases and J by 9 bases, and 17 bases separated the two germline ends. The CDR3 has 15 amino acids. The germline CDR1 and CDR2 sequences are SGHTA and FQGTGA.

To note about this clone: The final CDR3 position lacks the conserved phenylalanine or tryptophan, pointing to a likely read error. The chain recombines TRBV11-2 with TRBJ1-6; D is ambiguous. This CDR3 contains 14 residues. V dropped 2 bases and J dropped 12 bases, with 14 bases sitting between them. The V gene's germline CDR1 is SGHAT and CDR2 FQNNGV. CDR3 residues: CASSLRAGDLPLHL. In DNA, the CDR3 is TGTGCCAGCAGCTTAAGGGCCGGAGATTTACCCCTCCACCTT.

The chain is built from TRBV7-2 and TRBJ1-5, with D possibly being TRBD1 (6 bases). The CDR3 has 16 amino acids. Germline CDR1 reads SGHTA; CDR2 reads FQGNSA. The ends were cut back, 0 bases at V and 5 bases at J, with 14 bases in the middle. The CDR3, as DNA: TGTGCCAGCAGCTTAGCGTGGGGACACAAGTATCAGCCCCAGCATTTT. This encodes CASSLAWGHKYQPQHF.